The 21 T cell receptor beta chains reported below all come from one sample, sequenced in a study of T cells in Graves' hyperthyroidism and ophthalmopathy. RNA transcripts served as the template for amplifying TCR beta CDR3 regions. The HTBI primer set was used in a first-round RT-PCR of the TCR CDR3. Via MiXCR, TCRdb re-called the multiplex PCR reads, giving one row per CDR3 protein. The repertoire holds hundreds of thousands of distinct CDR3 sequences, with roughly 13% as singletons. The sample consisted of blood. The source of these receptors is a woman aged 40 to 55 with Graves' ophthalmopathy.

This clonotype was recorded at least ten times. This chain joins TRBV12-3 or TRBV12-4 and TRBJ2-1; no clear D. V was shortened by 3 bases and J by 8 bases, with 8 bases between the two germline ends. This CDR3 spans 12 amino acids. CDR3 nucleotides: TGTGCCAGCAGTTTGGACCACGATGAGCAGTTCTTC. Protein product: CASSLDHDEQFF.

In its sample, this clonotype was seen once. Because it lacks the conserved phenylalanine or tryptophan at the end, this CDR3 is likely a read error. This chain joins TRBV6-1 and TRBJ1-5, with D perhaps matching TRBD1 (5 bases). This CDR3 contains 14 residues. Trimming shortened V by 8 bases and J by 4 bases, and 15 bases separated the two germline ends. Germline CDR1 is MNHNS and CDR2 is SASEGT. The CDR3 reads CASRPDTLNQPQHI. CDR3 bases: TGTGCCAGCCGACCGGACACGCTTAATCAGCCCCAGCATATT.

This clonotype occurred a few times. The chain carries TRBV29-1 and TRBJ2-1; 9 nucleotides agree with TRBD1. Germline-derived CDR1 and CDR2 are SQVTM and ANQGSEA. The J segment lost 6 bases and the V segment lost 6 bases, leaving 12 bases of the junction unmatched. The CDR3 spans 15 residues. Written as DNA, the CDR3 is TGCAGCGTGGGACCGGGACAGGGAGGTCGCAATGAGCAGTTCTTC. This codes for CSVGPGQGGRNEQFF.

The chain combines TRBV12-3 or TRBV12-4 with TRBJ2-7; TRBD1 might be the D (6 bases). This CDR3 has 15 residues. Trimming took 6 bases from V and 0 from J, leaving 15 bases between them. In DNA form, the CDR3 reads TGTGCCAGCAGCCCCGAAGGGGGTCTCTCCTACGAGCAGTACTTC. This gives the protein CASSPEGGLSYEQYF.

This clonotype was detected ten times or more. V and J are TRBV2 and TRBJ1-1; weak D call: TRBD1 (6 bases). The CDR3 extends over 15 amino acids. The germline V gene has CDR1 SNHLY and CDR2 FYNNEI. V gave up 10 bases and J gave up 0 bases, with 18 bases separating them. The CDR3 DNA is TGTGCCACTCGAAGGGAACAGGGAATGAACACTGAAGCTTTCTTT. Protein sequence: CATRREQGMNTEAFF.

This clonotype was counted a few times. The genes are TRBV28 and TRBJ1-5; 7 positions match TRBD1. The CDR3 is made up of 14 amino acids. The V gene end was trimmed by 5 bases and the J gene end by 6 bases; junction bases not matched to a gene: 7. CDR1 is MDHEN and CDR2 is SYDVKM in the germline V gene. CDR3 residues: CASSIYRGIQPQHF. The CDR3 DNA sequence: TGTGCCAGCAGTATCTACAGGGGAATTCAGCCCCAGCATTTT.

This clonotype showed up many times. The chain carries TRBV2 and TRBJ2-1, with 10 bases lining up with TRBD2. The trim removed 6 bases at V and 3 bases at J, leaving 8 bases unmatched. CDR1 and CDR2 (germline): SNHLY, FYNNEI. The CDR3 is 16 amino acids. The CDR3 is CASSQGLAAIYNEQFF. The DNA of the CDR3 is TGTGCCAGCAGCCAAGGACTAGCGGCCATCTACAATGAGCAGTTCTTC.

This clonotype has a handful of counts. This sequence joins TRBV9 and TRBJ1-2, with no clear D. V lost 0 bases to trimming and J lost 6 bases, with 9 bases between them. CDR1 is SGDLS, CDR2 YYNGEE, per germline. This CDR3 comprises 13 residues. CDR3 nucleotides: TGTGCCAGCAGCGTAGACAGTCAGGATGGCTACACCTTC. It yields the protein CASSVDSQDGYTF.

This clonotype was counted ten times or more. The J gene is TRBJ1-1, the V gene TRBV6-1; 8 bases agree with TRBD1. The CDR3 totals 13 residues. Germline CDR1 and CDR2: MNHNS and SASEGT. V lost 6 bases, J lost 3 bases, and 3 bases stayed unmatched. This CDR3 reads CASSHRGDTEAFF. The CDR3, as DNA: TGTGCCAGCAGCCACAGGGGGGACACTGAAGCTTTCTTT.

With regard to this clonotype: Compared with germline, one end of the junction differs, possibly owing to a read error. V and J are TRBV7-7 and TRBJ2-1; the D gene is possibly TRBD2 (6 bases). The CDR3 loop spans 15 amino acids. The germline V gene encodes CDR1 SSHAT and CDR2 FNYEAQ (reference sequence). CDR3 sequence reads: CASSFTGVPYNEQFF. The CDR3 nucleotides read TGTGCTAGCAGCTTCACGGGAGTTCCCTACAATGAGCAGTTCTTC.

This clonotype showed up many times. This chain connects TRBV20-1 to TRBJ2-1; 11 nucleotides agree with TRBD2. Germline CDR1 reads DFQATT; CDR2 reads SNEGSKA (reference sequence). The CDR3 extends over 12 amino acids. CDR3: CSVSGRAYEQFF. CDR3 coding DNA: TGCAGCGTTAGCGGGAGGGCATATGAGCAGTTCTTC.

V usage is TRBV7-8 and J usage is TRBJ1-6, with TRBD1 identical over 12 bases. J was trimmed by 3 bases and V by 5 bases; bases with no gene match: 17. Germline values: CDR1 SGHVS, CDR2 FQNEAQ. The CDR3 sequence is 21 residues long. This CDR3 reads CASSQTKRDRGRVNYNSPLHF. CDR3 sequence (DNA): TGTGCCAGCAGCCAAACAAAACGGGACAGGGGGCGCGTAAACTATAATTCACCCCTCCACTTT.

This clonotype was seen repeatedly, ten times or more. The chain couples TRBV3-1 to TRBJ1-1; D might be TRBD1 (6 bases). CDR1 LGHDT and CDR2 YNNKEL come from the germline V gene (reference sequence). CDR3 size: 15 residues. V was cut by 0 bases and J by 0 bases, with 8 bases left in between. The CDR3 reads CASSQEQGMNTEAFF. Written as DNA, the CDR3 is TGTGCCAGCAGCCAAGAACAGGGTATGAACACTGAAGCTTTCTTT.

The chain carries TRBV5-4 and TRBJ2-2, with 11 bases aligning to TRBD2. The CDR3 consists of 16 residues. Germline V CDR1 and CDR2: SGHNT, YYREEE (reference sequence). V trimming: 4 bases; J trimming: 3 bases; junction bases outside the gene matches: 5. CDR3 loop: CASSRLSGGDTGELFF. In nucleotides, the CDR3 is TGTGCCAGCAGCCGGCTTAGCGGGGGGGACACCGGGGAGCTGTTTTTT.

This chain connects TRBV6-1 to TRBJ2-7; 7 nucleotides agree with TRBD2. Germline V gives CDR1 MNHNS, CDR2 SASEGT. CDR3 length equals 15 residues. The J segment lost 7 bases and the V segment lost 6 bases, leaving 15 bases of the junction unmatched. The CDR3 DNA reads TGTGCCAGCAGCCAACCCGCTAAAACCGGGGGGGAGCAGTACTTC. It is translated as CASSQPAKTGGEQYF.

This clonotype was observed many times. The CDR3: CASTLDRRSPLHF. The CDR3, as DNA: TGTGCCAGCACGTTAGACAGACGATCACCCCTCCACTTT. The J gene is TRBJ1-6, the V gene TRBV2, with D tentatively TRBD1 (5 bases). The ends were cut back, 7 bases at V and 10 bases at J, with 14 bases in the middle. The CDR3 loop spans 13 amino acids. The germline CDR1 and CDR2 sequences are SNHLY and FYNNEI.

The rearrangement links TRBV5-6 to TRBJ2-7; possibly TRBD1 or TRBD2 for D (5 bases each). From germline, CDR1 is SGHDT and CDR2 YYEEEE. This CDR3 has 15 amino acids. Trimming shortened V by 3 bases and J by 2 bases, and 15 bases separated the two germline ends. In DNA form, the CDR3 reads TGTGCCAGCAGCTCCCAACACGAGGGGCCCTACGAGCAGTACTTC. It yields the protein CASSSQHEGPYEQYF.

V gene TRBV29-1 combines with J gene TRBJ1-2, with a possible D match to TRBD1 (5 bases). This CDR3 region has 14 residues. V was shortened by 1 base and J by 4 bases, with 13 bases between the two germline ends. CDR1 and CDR2 from the germline V gene are SQVTM and ANQGSEA. This CDR3 is CSVEVAGFVYGYTF. Here the CDR3 DNA reads TGCAGCGTTGAAGTGGCAGGGTTCGTCTATGGCTACACCTTC.

This clonotype was detected ten times or more. V and J are TRBV3-1 and TRBJ1-1, with D uncertain. The V gene lost 5 bases and the J gene lost 0 bases, with 7 bases spanning the gap. This CDR3 has 13 residues. Germline assignment: CDR1 LGHDT and CDR2 YNNKEL (reference sequence). CDR3 amino acids: CASSWGMNTEAFF. The CDR3 nucleotides read TGTGCCAGCAGCTGGGGAATGAACACTGAAGCTTTCTTT.

This clonotype was seen repeatedly, ten times or more. The chain couples TRBV13 to TRBJ2-1; TRBD2 might be the D (6 bases). The V end was cut by 1 base, the J end by 1 base, with 11 bases between. The CDR3 runs to 16 residues. Germline V gives CDR1 PRHDT, CDR2 FYEKMQ (reference sequence). The CDR3 sequence: CASSLEAGSSYNEQFF. The CDR3 DNA sequence: TGTGCCAGCAGCTTAGAGGCGGGGTCATCCTACAATGAGCAGTTCTTC.

This clonotype was recorded many times. V and J are TRBV11-2 and TRBJ2-5; no reliable D call. CDR3 length equals 15 residues. The ends were cut back, 3 bases at V and 0 bases at J, with 11 bases in the middle. Germline loops: CDR1 SGHAT, CDR2 FQNNGV. The CDR3 spells CASSFGGPYQETQYF. Written as DNA, the CDR3 is TGTGCCAGCAGCTTCGGCGGCCCCTACCAAGAGACCCAGTACTTC.